Listed below are T cell receptor beta chains from one sample, sequenced in a study of memory CD4+ T cells and cytomegalovirus serostatus. Here immunoSEQ multiplex PCR was the method, and the copy in TCRdb shows in-frame clones only, minus some. The sample includes about 54,000 clones, around 77% of them seen just once. The sequencing input was memory CD4+ T cells from blood. These receptors all stem from an adult in good health and CMV-seronegative. CDR3s include the opening cysteine and the closing phenylalanine or tryptophan. The D gene is left open where the match is weak. Rows give clone size only sometimes, using once, few, many, or a class for an expanded clone.

d_gene	len	j_gene	abundance	v_gene	CDR3aa	CDR3nt
-	14	TRBJ1-2	-	TRBV5-1	CASSLALLEGGYTF	TGCGCCAGCAGCTTGGCTCTTCTCGAGGGTGGCTACACCTTC
-	15	TRBJ2-5	-	TRBV5-1	CASSPGWGQQETQYF	TGCGCCAGCAGCCCGGGCTGGGGGCAACAAGAGACCCAGTACTTC
-	14	TRBJ2-7	-	TRBV2	CASNVQGRGGEQYF	TGTGCCAGCAACGTACAGGGGCGCGGGGGCGAGCAGTACTTC
-	14	TRBJ1-1	-	TRBV9	CASSFTDSYTEAFF	TGTGCCAGCAGCTTCACGGACAGTTACACTGAAGCTTTCTTT
TRBD1	16	TRBJ1-2	-	TRBV7-2	CASRLRITTGADGYTF	TGTGCCAGCAGACTACGAATAACGACAGGGGCGGATGGCTACACCTTC
-	14	TRBJ2-7	-	TRBV7-2	CASSLWPSTYEQYF	TGTGCCAGCAGCTTATGGCCCAGCACCTACGAGCAGTACTTC
-	16	TRBJ1-2	-	TRBV7-8	CASSLGRAMGNYGYTF	TGTGCCAGCAGCTTAGGGAGGGCGATGGGGAACTATGGCTACACCTTC
-	16	TRBJ2-4	few	TRBV5-5	CASSSLRGYAKNIQYF	TGTGCCAGCAGTTCCTTGAGGGGCTATGCCAAAAACATTCAGTACTTC
-	14	TRBJ2-4	-	TRBV19	CASSIRGMGNIQYF	TGTGCCAGTAGTATTCGGGGTATGGGAAACATTCAGTACTTC
-	16	TRBJ1-1	-	TRBV4-3	CASSQDLGTSNTEAFF	TGCGCCAGCAGCCAAGATTTGGGAACATCTAACACTGAAGCTTTCTTT
-	15	TRBJ2-1	-	TRBV5-1	CASSLIGPQGGEQFF	TGCGCCAGCAGCTTGATCGGGCCCCAGGGGGGCGAGCAGTTCTTC
-	13	TRBJ1-5	-	TRBV14	CASSLGLDQPQHF	TGTGCCAGCAGCCTCGGACTGGATCAGCCCCAGCATTTT
-	12	TRBJ1-2	-	TRBV29-1	CSGLGVNHGYTF	TGCAGCGGATTAGGGGTTAACCATGGCTACACCTTC
TRBD1	15	TRBJ1-1	-	TRBV11-2	CASSPWDRGFAEAFF	TGTGCCAGCAGCCCTTGGGACAGGGGGTTCGCTGAAGCTTTCTTT
-	17	TRBJ2-1	-	TRBV28	CASSLFGGRTSYNEQFF	TGTGCCAGCAGTCTCTTTGGTGGGAGGACCTCCTACAATGAGCAGTTCTTC
TRBD1	13	TRBJ2-1	once	TRBV7-9	CASSLGQTNEQFF	TGTGCTAGCAGCCTGGGACAGACGAATGAGCAGTTCTTC
-	15	TRBJ2-6	-	TRBV15	CATSPRISGANVLTF	TGTGCCACCAGTCCCAGGATCTCTGGGGCCAACGTCCTGACTTTC
-	15	TRBJ2-6	-	TRBV4-1	CASRREESGANVLTF	TGCGCCAGCAGGAGAGAGGAATCTGGGGCCAACGTCCTGACTTTC
TRBD1	15	TRBJ1-2	-	TRBV5-4	CASSLETGGGGGYTF	TGTGCCAGCAGCTTAGAAACAGGGGGCGGAGGTGGCTACACCTTC
-	14	TRBJ2-7	-	TRBV6-5	CASSYLGRGYEQYF	TGTGCCAGCAGTTACTTGGGACGGGGGTACGAGCAGTACTTC
TRBD1	13	TRBJ2-7	few	TRBV6-5	CASRQGQLYEQYF	TGTGCCAGCAGACAGGGACAGCTTTACGAGCAGTACTTC
-	15	TRBJ2-7	-	TRBV6-5	CASSYSTQGPYEQYF	TGTGCCAGCAGTTACTCAACACAGGGACCCTACGAGCAGTACTTC